This T cell receptor (beta chain) stems from a study of CD8+ T cells in alopecia areata (dated by TCRdb to between 2017 and 2018). Notes on the research overall: The treated patients, all with moderate-to-severe alopecia areata, were enrolled in an open-label pilot trial of oral tofacitinib given at 5 to 10 mg twice daily. Tofacitinib was administered for 6 to 18 months, and 6 months of follow-up off drug were then conducted to assess delayed response and recurrence. The SALT score, which quantifies the percentage of affected scalp surface area, was used to measure disease severity in treated patients. To study T cell clonal expansion in alopecia areata, the researchers applied high-throughput TCRbeta sequencing to both the C3H/HeJ mouse model and human patients. Scalp tissue and sorted CD4+ and CD8+ peripheral blood T cells from patchy and totalis/universalis alopecia areata patients and from healthy controls were covered by human TCRbeta sequencing. Biopsies were taken from tofacitinib-treated patients at baseline and at 4 and 24 weeks of treatment, and a later scalp biopsy was taken in several of the tofacitinib-treated patients. Scalp clonality was compared among normal scalp (n=4), patchy alopecia areata scalp (n=8), and alopecia totalis/universalis scalp (n=8). RNA was extracted with the PAXgene miRNA kit for fixed scalp, the miRNeasy kit for PBMCs, and the RNeasy kit for mouse skin. immunoSEQ multiplex PCR using 35 Vbeta forward primers and 13 Jbeta reverse primers was used to amplify TCRbeta CDR3 regions.

Comments on this clone: Its antigen has not been determined. No clone much larger than this one lies a single base away; base qualities are absent.

In light of the paper, this sample's time point label describes: 4 weeks on oral tofacitinib. What this sample's treatment or condition label stands for: oral pan-JAK inhibitor, 5-10 mg twice daily. From alopecia areata patients, peripheral blood was collected along with lesional scalp punch biopsies. PBMCs were isolated by density centrifugation and stained for CD3, CD4 and CD8, and CD4+ and CD8+ T cells were sorted on a FACSAria. Here V drops 2 bases and J drops 3 bases, and the junction holds 5 bases not matched to any gene. CDR1 MGHRA and CDR2 YSYEKL are derived from the germline V gene. Reading from cysteine to phenylalanine, the CDR3 counts 16 amino acids. This entry keeps only the CDR3 DNA: 48 bases, framed from base 1. Library preparation employed the immunoSEQ multiplex PCR assay. RNA was extracted from all samples and reverse transcribed into cDNA, which served as template for TCR sequencing. SuperScript III was used to make first-strand cDNA, primed with a 2:1 mix of oligo-dT and random hexamers. A synthetic immune receptor repertoire was used to measure amplification bias, and any remaining bias was corrected computationally. Regarding the original processing steps: Raw reads were preprocessed to remove errors, and CDR3 was defined according to IMGT conventions as the region from the conserved cysteine to phenylalanine. To get clonality, Shannon entropy was normalized by log2 of the number of productive unique TCRs and the result was subtracted from 1. Whether scalp clones were CD4 or CD8 was inferred by matching scalp TCRbeta sequences against CD4 and CD8 repertoires sorted from blood. This is the immuneACCESS table as TCRdb keeps it, with only in-frame sequences that have V and J called. A part of the clones is gone; compared with another copy, unresolved V genes explain less than half, and the rest is unexplained. V and J calls and clone size are copied from that table; D and trimming were computed from the DNA. The sample table records some 150,000 clones; 85% to 90% of these occur just once. The ten largest clones capture roughly 13% of the sample.

The paper as a whole reports these results and caveats: Resident alphabeta T cells in normal human skin are also sequenced, complicating scalp TCR repertoire analysis, unlike mouse skin dominated by gammadelta T cells. With tofacitinib, both scalp clonality and the number of expanded CD8+ clones among the top 100 scalp clones went down significantly. During tofacitinib treatment, many expanded lesional clones stuck around in both scalp and blood, and this persistence may partly explain why relapse happens after treatment is stopped. Shared TCR sequences between patients were less evident than in mice, which may be partly attributable to HLA diversity in the patient population. Compared with normal scalp, lesional scalp, particularly in alopecia totalis/universalis, had higher clonality and more expanded CD8+ clones, which suggests antigenic drive. Because the treated cohort was small and had just a single nonresponder, larger studies are needed to establish links between baseline CD8+ expansion and response.

This TCR was sampled from a human donor with alopecia areata. The rearranged chain carries TRBV4-1 and TRBJ1-5; the junction holds 9 bases that match TRBD1. This material consisted of CD8+ T cells sorted from blood, taken at week 4, from a patient treated with tofacitinib. The CDR3 here reads CASSQPTGGPNQPQHF. The DNA is as follows: TGCGCCAGCAGCCAACCAACAGGGGGCCCCAATCAGCCCCAGCATTTT.